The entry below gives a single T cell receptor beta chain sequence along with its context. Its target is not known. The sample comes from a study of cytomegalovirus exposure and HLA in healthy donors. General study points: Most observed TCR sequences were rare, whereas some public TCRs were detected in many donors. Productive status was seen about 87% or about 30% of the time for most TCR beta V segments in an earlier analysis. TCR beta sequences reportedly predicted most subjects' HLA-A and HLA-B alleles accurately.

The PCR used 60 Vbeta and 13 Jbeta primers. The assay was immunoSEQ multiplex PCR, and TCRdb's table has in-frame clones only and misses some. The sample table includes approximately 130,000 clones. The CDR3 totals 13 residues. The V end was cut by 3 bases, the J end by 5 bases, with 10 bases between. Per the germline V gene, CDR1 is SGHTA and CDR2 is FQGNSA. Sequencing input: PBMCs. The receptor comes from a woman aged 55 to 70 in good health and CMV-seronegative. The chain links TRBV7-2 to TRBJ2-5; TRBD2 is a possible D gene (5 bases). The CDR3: CASSFRPGETQYF. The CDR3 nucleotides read TGTGCCAGCAGCTTCCGTCCGGGGGAGACCCAGTACTTC. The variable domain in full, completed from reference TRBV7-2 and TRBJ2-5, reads GAGVSQSPSNKVTEKGKDVELRCDPISGHTALYWYRQSLGQGLEFLIYFQGNSAPDKSGLPSDRFSAERTGGSVSTLTIQRTQQEDSAVYLCASSFRPGETQYFGPGTRLLVL.